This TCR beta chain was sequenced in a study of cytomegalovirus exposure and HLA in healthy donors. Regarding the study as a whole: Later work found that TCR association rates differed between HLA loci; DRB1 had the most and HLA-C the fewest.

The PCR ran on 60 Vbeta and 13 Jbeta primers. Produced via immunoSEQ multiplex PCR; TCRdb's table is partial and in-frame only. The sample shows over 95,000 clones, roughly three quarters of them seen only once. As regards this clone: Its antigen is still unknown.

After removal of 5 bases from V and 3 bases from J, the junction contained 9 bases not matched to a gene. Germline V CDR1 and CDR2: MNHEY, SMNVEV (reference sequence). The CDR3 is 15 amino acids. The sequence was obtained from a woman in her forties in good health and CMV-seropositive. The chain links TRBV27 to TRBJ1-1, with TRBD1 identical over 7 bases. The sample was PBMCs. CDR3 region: CASSTGAGAYTEAFF. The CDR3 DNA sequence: TGTGCCAGCAGTACAGGGGCAGGGGCGTACACTGAAGCTTTCTTT.